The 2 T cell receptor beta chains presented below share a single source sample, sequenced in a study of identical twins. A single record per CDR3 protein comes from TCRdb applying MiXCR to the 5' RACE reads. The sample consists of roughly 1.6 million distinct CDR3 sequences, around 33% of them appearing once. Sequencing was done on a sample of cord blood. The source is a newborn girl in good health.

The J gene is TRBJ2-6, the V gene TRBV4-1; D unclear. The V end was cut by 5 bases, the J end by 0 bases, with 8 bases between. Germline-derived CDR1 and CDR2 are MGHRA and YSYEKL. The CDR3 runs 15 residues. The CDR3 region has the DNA TGCGCCAGCAGCAGGCACAACTCTGGGGCCAACGTCCTGACTTTC. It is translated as CASSRHNSGANVLTF.

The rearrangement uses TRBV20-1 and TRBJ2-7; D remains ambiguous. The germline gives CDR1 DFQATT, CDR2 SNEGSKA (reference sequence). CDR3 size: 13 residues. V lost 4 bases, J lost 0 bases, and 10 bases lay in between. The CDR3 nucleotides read TGCAGTGCTACCCAACAGAGCTCCTACGAGCAGTACTTC. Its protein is CSATQQSSYEQYF.